This T cell receptor beta chain was captured by sequencing in a study of T cells after yellow fever vaccination. Findings of the study overall: The secondary response peaked faster, at day 5 versus 15, but was weaker.

As concerns this clonotype: Its antigen is undetermined.

UMIs and a universal primer site were added when TCR cDNA was made by 5'RACE template switching. TCRdb re-called the 5' RACE reads with MiXCR, one entry per CDR3 protein. The sample carries 250,000 to 300,000 distinct CDR3 sequences, about 5.2% recorded once. V gave up 0 bases and J gave up 0 bases, with 15 bases separating them. CDR1 MNHEY and CDR2 SVGEGT come from the germline V gene. The CDR3 runs 18 residues. The specimen comprised CD4+ T cells sorted from PBMCs, sampled on the day of the yellow fever booster vaccination. The receptor was isolated from a young man who received the YFV17D yellow fever vaccine. The chain is built from TRBV6-2 or TRBV6-3 and TRBJ2-1, with a tentative D call TRBD2 (6 bases). This chain's CDR3 is CASSYSRIGRFSYNEQFF. The CDR3 coding sequence is TGTGCCAGCAGTTACTCGAGGATAGGGAGGTTCTCCTACAATGAGCAGTTCTTC.